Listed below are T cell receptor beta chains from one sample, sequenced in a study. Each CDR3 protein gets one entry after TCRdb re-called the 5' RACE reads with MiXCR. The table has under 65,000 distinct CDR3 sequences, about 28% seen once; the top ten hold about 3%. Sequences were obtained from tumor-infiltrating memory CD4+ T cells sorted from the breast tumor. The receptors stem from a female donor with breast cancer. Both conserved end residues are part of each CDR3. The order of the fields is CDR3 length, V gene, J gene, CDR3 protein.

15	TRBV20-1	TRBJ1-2	CSARAALDSGVGYTF
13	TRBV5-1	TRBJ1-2	CASSPGTVYGYTF
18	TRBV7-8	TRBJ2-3	CASSLVFAAAASTDTQYF
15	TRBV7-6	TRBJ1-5	CASSLGGRANQPQHF
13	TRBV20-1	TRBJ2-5	CSAPGGSWETQYF
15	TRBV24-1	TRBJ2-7	CATSVGAGSGDEQYF
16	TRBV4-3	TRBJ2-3	CASSRGTSGAADTQYF
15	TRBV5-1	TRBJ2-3	CASSERGSGTDTQYF
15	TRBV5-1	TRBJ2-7	CASSLGVGSLYEQYF
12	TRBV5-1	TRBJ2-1	CASSLEGLEGFF
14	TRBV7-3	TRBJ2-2	CASSSGVNTGELFF
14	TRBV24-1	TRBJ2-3	CATSFGLEADTQYF
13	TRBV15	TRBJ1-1	CATSRKGGTEAFF
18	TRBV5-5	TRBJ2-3	CASSLDLAGRQLTDTQYF
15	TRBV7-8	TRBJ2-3	CASKGIGATTDTQYF
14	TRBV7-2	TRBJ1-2	CASSPDRPIFGYTF
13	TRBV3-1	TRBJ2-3	CASSQGGPDTQYF
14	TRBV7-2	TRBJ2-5	CASSSGPPIETQYF
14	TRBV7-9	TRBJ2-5	CASSPLLRVETQYF
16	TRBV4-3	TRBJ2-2	CASSQDWGFGTGELFF
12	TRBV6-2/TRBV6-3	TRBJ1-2	CASSDSYYGYTF
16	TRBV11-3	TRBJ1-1	CASSLGTGRKDTEAFF